A selection of T cell receptor beta chains follows, all from one sample in a study of technical replicates of blood from several donors. The repertoire was sequenced with immunoSEQ multiplex PCR; TCRdb's copy has only in-frame clones and lacks some. Altogether around 79,000 clones are present, roughly nine tenths being singletons, with the ten largest covering 0.2% to 0.3%. The sequencing input was T cells isolated from PBMCs. Every receptor here comes from a human donor in good health. Each CDR3 is given with its conserved first and last residue. The D gene is left open where the match is weak. Rows may omit the clone size; those that give it use once, few, many or a size class.

V	size	J	D	CDR3	DNA
TRBV5-1	NA	TRBJ2-3	TRBD2	CASKGLAGTDTQYF	TGCGCCAGCAAAGGACTAGCGGGCACAGATACGCAGTATTTT
TRBV4-2	NA	TRBJ2-5	TRBD2	CASSQRTSGSQETQYF	TGTGCCAGCAGCCAGAGGACTAGCGGGAGCCAAGAGACCCAGTACTTC
TRBV28	once	TRBJ1-1	NA	CATYTQTANTEAFF	TGTGCCACCTATACCCAGACAGCCAACACTGAAGCTTTCTTT
TRBV7-8	NA	TRBJ2-1	NA	CASRYNTGFDEQFF	TGTGCCAGCAGGTACAACACAGGGTTCGATGAGCAGTTCTTC
TRBV11-2	NA	TRBJ2-7	TRBD2	CASGWGSGGMWEQYF	TGTGCCAGCGGTTGGGGTAGCGGGGGGATGTGGGAGCAGTACTTC
TRBV6-1	NA	TRBJ2-7	TRBD2	CASISGVSYEQYF	TGTGCCAGCATTAGCGGGGTATCCTACGAGCAGTACTTC
TRBV20-1	NA	TRBJ2-7	TRBD2	CSARVGGPQYF	TGCAGTGCTAGAGTGGGAGGGCCCCAGTACTTC
TRBV10-1	NA	TRBJ2-3	TRBD2	CASSEWLGGSADTQYF	TGCGCCAGCAGTGAGTGGCTCGGGGGGAGCGCAGATACGCAGTATTTT
TRBV18	few	TRBJ2-7	NA	CASSPESTEQYF	TGTGCCAGCTCACCCGAGAGTACGGAGCAGTACTTC
TRBV4-2	NA	TRBJ1-2	NA	CASSLGTGQGGYTF	TGTGCCAGCAGCCTCGGAACAGGGCAGGGTGGCTACACCTTC
TRBV7-9	NA	TRBJ2-5	TRBD1	CASQTGQGRETQYF	TGTGCCAGTCAGACGGGACAGGGTAGAGAGACCCAGTACTTC
TRBV7-9	NA	TRBJ2-6	NA	CASSSEMHRGTSGANVLTF	TGTGCCAGCAGCTCCGAAATGCATCGGGGTACGTCCGGGGCCAACGTCCTGACTTTC
TRBV2	NA	TRBJ2-1	NA	CASNFYGPNEQFF	TGTGCCAGCAATTTCTACGGTCCCAATGAGCAGTTCTTC
TRBV30	NA	TRBJ2-3	NA	CAWSVGGTDTQYF	TGTGCCTGGAGTGTAGGGGGCACAGATACGCAGTATTTT
TRBV4-1	NA	TRBJ1-2	TRBD1	CASSQEPGQTTYGYTF	TGCGCCAGCAGCCAAGAGCCGGGACAGACGACCTATGGCTACACCTTC
TRBV29-1	once	TRBJ1-2	TRBD1	CSARTGSGYTF	TGCAGCGCCAGGACAGGGAGTGGCTACACCTTC
TRBV7-3	NA	TRBJ1-6	NA	CASSLLGGPLHF	TGTGCCAGCAGCCTGCTGGGGGGGCCCCTCCACTTT
TRBV6-5	NA	TRBJ2-7	NA	CASSYADSYEQYF	TGTGCCAGCAGTTACGCCGACAGTTACGAGCAGTACTTC
TRBV4-2	NA	TRBJ1-3	NA	CASSQEGEGTGNTIYF	TGTGCCAGCAGCCAAGAGGGGGAGGGAACTGGAAACACCATATATTTT
TRBV30	NA	TRBJ2-2	NA	CAWIVPGWTGELFF	TGTGCCTGGATTGTACCGGGGTGGACCGGGGAGCTGTTTTTT
TRBV5-1	NA	TRBJ2-7	TRBD1	CASSLIGGGEQYF	TGCGCCAGCAGTTTGATAGGGGGCGGCGAGCAGTACTTC
TRBV4-1	NA	TRBJ1-1	NA	CASSQVEGAEAFF	TGCGCCAGCAGCCAAGTTGAGGGCGCTGAAGCTTTCTTT
TRBV7-9	NA	TRBJ2-3	NA	CASRTKTTDTQYF	TGTGCCAGCCGTACTAAGACCACAGATACGCAGTATTTT
TRBV11-2	NA	TRBJ1-1	NA	CASSSPEQGNTEAFF	TGTGCCAGCAGCTCTCCGGAACAGGGGAACACTGAAGCTTTCTTT
TRBV6-5	NA	TRBJ1-1	TRBD1	CASSADRVGNTEAFF	TGTGCCAGCAGTGCTGACAGGGTCGGGAACACTGAAGCTTTCTTT
TRBV4-1	NA	TRBJ1-4	NA	CASSPSTGNEKLFF	TGCGCCAGCAGCCCATCGACTGGGAATGAAAAACTGTTTTTT
TRBV10-3	NA	TRBJ2-6	NA	CAISDEGGISGANVLTF	TGTGCCATCAGTGACGAGGGTGGGATCTCTGGGGCCAACGTCCTGACTTTC
TRBV5-6	NA	TRBJ2-7	TRBD1	CASSLAEQGVNEQYF	TGTGCCAGCAGCTTGGCGGAACAGGGGGTAAACGAGCAGTACTTC
TRBV5-1	NA	TRBJ2-1	NA	CASSLDFADNEQFF	TGCGCCAGCAGCTTGGATTTCGCGGACAATGAGCAGTTCTTC
TRBV6-1	NA	TRBJ2-2	NA	CASSQSGGAGELFF	TGTGCCAGCAGCCAGAGTGGGGGCGCCGGGGAGCTGTTTTTT
TRBV27	NA	TRBJ2-7	TRBD1	CASGGQGASVEQYF	TGTGCCAGCGGGGGACAGGGGGCGAGCGTCGAGCAGTACTTC
TRBV27	NA	TRBJ2-2	TRBD2	CASRVLAGGTNTGELFF	TGTGCCAGCAGAGTATTAGCGGGAGGAACCAACACCGGGGAGCTGTTTTTT
TRBV18	once	TRBJ1-2	TRBD1	CASSPTGVGYGYTF	TGTGCCAGCTCACCGACAGGGGTTGGATATGGCTACACCTTC
TRBV7-9	NA	TRBJ2-7	TRBD1	CASSLGTVEQYF	TGTGCCAGCAGCCTCGGGACAGTCGAGCAGTACTTC
TRBV7-9	NA	TRBJ2-3	TRBD1	CASSSQGSTDTQYF	TGTGCCAGCAGTTCACAGGGGAGCACAGATACGCAGTATTTT
TRBV13	NA	TRBJ2-3	TRBD1	CASSFKPGQGTDTQYF	TGTGCCAGCAGCTTCAAGCCGGGACAGGGAACAGATACGCAGTATTTT
TRBV25-1	once	TRBJ2-3	TRBD2	CASSGLAGAHEESDTQYF	TGTGCCAGCAGTGGGCTAGCGGGGGCCCACGAAGAGTCAGATACGCAGTATTTT
TRBV4-1	NA	TRBJ1-1	NA	CASSQGGRVSVMNTEAFF	TGCGCCAGCAGCCAAGGGGGCAGGGTCAGTGTCATGAACACTGAAGCTTTCTTT
TRBV4-1	NA	TRBJ2-1	TRBD2	CASSQWGGPRSNEQFF	TGCGCCAGCAGCCAGTGGGGGGGACCCAGAAGCAATGAGCAGTTCTTC
TRBV28	NA	TRBJ2-2	TRBD1	CASSAPGQRNTGELFF	TGTGCCAGCAGTGCCCCGGGACAGAGGAACACCGGGGAGCTGTTTTTT
TRBV10-3	NA	TRBJ1-1	NA	CAISDESPGMNTEAFF	TGTGCCATCAGTGACGAAAGTCCGGGGATGAACACTGAAGCTTTCTTT
TRBV4-2	NA	TRBJ2-7	NA	CASSQEARGFYEQYF	TGTGCCAGCAGCCAAGAGGCTCGGGGGTTCTACGAGCAGTACTTC
TRBV5-4	NA	TRBJ2-7	NA	CASSPGLSSYEQYF	TGTGCCAGCAGCCCAGGGCTTAGCTCCTACGAGCAGTACTTC
TRBV9	NA	TRBJ2-7	TRBD1	CASSLTGLTDEQYF	TGTGCCAGCAGCCTGACAGGGTTGACCGACGAGCAGTACTTC
TRBV5-4	NA	TRBJ2-1	NA	CASSPQYSYNEQFF	TGTGCCAGCAGCCCCCAGTACTCCTACAATGAGCAGTTCTTC
TRBV2	NA	TRBJ2-5	NA	CASSETGWQETQYF	TGTGCCAGCAGTGAAACAGGGTGGCAAGAGACCCAGTACTTC
TRBV4-1	NA	TRBJ2-4	TRBD1	CASSQGQGSKNIQYF	TGCGCCAGCAGCCAGGGACAGGGCTCCAAAAACATTCAGTACTTC
TRBV11-2	NA	TRBJ2-1	NA	CASSLFITDEQFF	TGTGCCAGCAGCTTATTTATCACGGATGAGCAGTTCTTC
TRBV6-1	NA	TRBJ2-1	NA	CASSETSSYNEQFF	TGTGCCAGCAGTGAAACTAGCTCCTACAATGAGCAGTTCTTC
TRBV28	NA	TRBJ1-5	NA	CASRENSNQPQHF	TGTGCCAGCCGCGAGAATAGCAATCAGCCCCAGCATTTT
TRBV4-1	NA	TRBJ1-2	NA	CASSQETENYGYTF	TGCGCCAGCAGCCAAGAGACAGAGAACTATGGCTACACCTTC
TRBV19	NA	TRBJ2-7	TRBD1	CASSIVIGGIGEQYF	TGTGCCAGTAGTATAGTTATAGGGGGCATAGGCGAGCAGTACTTC
TRBV7-6	NA	TRBJ2-2	TRBD2	CASSPWGGSDTGELFF	TGTGCCAGCAGCCCCTGGGGGGGGAGCGACACCGGGGAGCTGTTTTTT
TRBV9	NA	TRBJ1-1	NA	CASSPWGEWRREAFF	TGTGCCAGCAGCCCCTGGGGGGAATGGCGGCGTGAAGCTTTCTTT
TRBV6-6	NA	TRBJ2-1	TRBD2	CASSYLAGYNEQFF	TGTGCCAGCAGTTACCTAGCGGGGTACAATGAGCAGTTCTTC